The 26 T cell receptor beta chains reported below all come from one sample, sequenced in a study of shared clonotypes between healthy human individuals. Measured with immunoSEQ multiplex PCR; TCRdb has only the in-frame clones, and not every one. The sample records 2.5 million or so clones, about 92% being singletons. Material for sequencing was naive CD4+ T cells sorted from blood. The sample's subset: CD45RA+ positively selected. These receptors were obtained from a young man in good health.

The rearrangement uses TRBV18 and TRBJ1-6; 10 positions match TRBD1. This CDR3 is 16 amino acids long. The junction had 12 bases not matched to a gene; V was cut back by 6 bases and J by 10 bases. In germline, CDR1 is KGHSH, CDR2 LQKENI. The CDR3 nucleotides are TGTGCCAGCTCTCCTATTCCGGGACAGGGGAAATCACCCCTCCACTTT. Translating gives CASSPIPGQGKSPLHF.

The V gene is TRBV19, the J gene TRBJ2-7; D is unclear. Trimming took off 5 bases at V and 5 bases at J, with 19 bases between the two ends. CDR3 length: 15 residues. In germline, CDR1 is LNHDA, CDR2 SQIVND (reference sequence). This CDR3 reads CASSLGGGITDEQYF. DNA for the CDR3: TGTGCCAGTAGTCTCGGCGGTGGCATTACAGACGAGCAGTACTTC.

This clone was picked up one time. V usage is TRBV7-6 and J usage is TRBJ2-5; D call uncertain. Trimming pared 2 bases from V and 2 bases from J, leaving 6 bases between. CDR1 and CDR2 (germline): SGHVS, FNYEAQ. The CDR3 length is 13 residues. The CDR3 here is CASSLIQQETQYF. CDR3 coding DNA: TGTGCCAGCAGCTTAATACAGCAAGAGACCCAGTACTTC.

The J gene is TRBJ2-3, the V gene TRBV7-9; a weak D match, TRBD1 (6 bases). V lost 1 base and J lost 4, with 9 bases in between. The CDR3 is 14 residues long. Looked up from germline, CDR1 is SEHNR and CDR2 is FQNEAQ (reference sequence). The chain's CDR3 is CASSLDREADTQYF. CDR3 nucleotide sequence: TGTGCCAGCAGCTTAGACAGGGAAGCAGATACGCAGTATTTT.

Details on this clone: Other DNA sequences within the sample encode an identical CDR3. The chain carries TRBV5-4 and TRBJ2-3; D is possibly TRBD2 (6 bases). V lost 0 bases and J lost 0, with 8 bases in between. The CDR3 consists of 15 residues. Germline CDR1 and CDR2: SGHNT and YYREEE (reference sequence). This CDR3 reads CASSLEAGSTDTQYF. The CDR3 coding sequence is TGTGCCAGCAGCTTGGAAGCGGGCAGCACAGATACGCAGTATTTT. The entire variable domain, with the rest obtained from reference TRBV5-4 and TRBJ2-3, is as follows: ETGVTQSPTHLIKTRGQQVTLRCSSQSGHNTVSWYQQALGQGPQFIFQYYREEENGRGNFPPRFSGLQFPNYSSELNVNALELDDSALYLCASSLEAGSTDTQYFGPGTRLTVL.

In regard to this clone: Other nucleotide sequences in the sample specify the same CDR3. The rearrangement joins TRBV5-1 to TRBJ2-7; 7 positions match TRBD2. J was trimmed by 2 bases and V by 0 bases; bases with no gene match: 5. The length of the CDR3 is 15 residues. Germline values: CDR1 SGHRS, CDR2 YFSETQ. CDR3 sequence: CASSLALADTYEQYF. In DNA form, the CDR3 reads TGCGCCAGCAGCTTGGCTCTAGCGGATACCTACGAGCAGTACTTC.

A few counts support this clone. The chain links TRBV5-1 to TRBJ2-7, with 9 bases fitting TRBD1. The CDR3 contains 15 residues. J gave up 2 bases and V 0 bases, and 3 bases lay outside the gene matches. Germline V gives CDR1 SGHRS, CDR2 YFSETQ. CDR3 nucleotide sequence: TGCGCCAGCAGCTTGGAAGGGACAGGGACCTACGAGCAGTACTTC. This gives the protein CASSLEGTGTYEQYF.

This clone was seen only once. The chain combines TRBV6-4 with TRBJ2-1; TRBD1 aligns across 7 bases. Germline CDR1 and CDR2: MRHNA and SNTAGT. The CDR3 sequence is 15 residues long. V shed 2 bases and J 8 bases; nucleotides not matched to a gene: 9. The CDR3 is CASSDRTGAVDEQFF. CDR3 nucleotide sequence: TGTGCCAGCAGTGACCGTACAGGGGCGGTTGATGAGCAGTTCTTC.

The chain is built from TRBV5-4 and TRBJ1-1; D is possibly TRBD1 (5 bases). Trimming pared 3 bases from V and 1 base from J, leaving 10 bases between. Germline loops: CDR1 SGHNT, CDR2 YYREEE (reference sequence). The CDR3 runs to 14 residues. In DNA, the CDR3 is TGTGCCAGCAGCTACGTAGGGGCGAACACTGAAGCTTTCTTT. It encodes CASSYVGANTEAFF.

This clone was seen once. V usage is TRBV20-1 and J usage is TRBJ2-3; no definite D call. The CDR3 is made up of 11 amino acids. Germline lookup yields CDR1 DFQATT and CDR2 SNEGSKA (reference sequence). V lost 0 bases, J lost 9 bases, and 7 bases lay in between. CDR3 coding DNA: TGCAGTGCTAGAGATCCTCCCACGCAGTATTTT. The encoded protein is CSARDPPTQYF.

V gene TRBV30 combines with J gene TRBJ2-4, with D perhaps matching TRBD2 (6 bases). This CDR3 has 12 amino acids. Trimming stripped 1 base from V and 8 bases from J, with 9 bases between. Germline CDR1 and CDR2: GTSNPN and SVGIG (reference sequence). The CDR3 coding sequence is TGTGCCTGGAGTGCCCCGGGGGACATTCAGTACTTC. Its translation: CAWSAPGDIQYF.

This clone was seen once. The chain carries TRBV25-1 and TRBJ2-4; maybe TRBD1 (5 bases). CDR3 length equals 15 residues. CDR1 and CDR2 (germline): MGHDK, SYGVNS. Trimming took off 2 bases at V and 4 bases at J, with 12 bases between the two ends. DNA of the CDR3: TGTGCCAGCAGTGAAGTAACAGGACGAAAAAACATTCAGTACTTC. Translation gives CASSEVTGRKNIQYF.

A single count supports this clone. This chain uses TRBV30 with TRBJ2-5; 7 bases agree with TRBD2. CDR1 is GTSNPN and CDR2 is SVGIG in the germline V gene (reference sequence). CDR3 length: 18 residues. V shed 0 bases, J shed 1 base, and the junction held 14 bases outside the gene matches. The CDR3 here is CAWSVNVGAGEGQETQYF. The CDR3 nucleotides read TGTGCCTGGAGTGTAAATGTTGGGGCGGGAGAAGGCCAAGAGACCCAGTACTTC.

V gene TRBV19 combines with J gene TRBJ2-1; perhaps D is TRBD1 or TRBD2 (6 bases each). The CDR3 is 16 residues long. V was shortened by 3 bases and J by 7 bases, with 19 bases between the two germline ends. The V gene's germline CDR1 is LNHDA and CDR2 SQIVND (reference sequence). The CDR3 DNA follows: TGTGCCAGTAGTATGGGAGGAACAGGGAGTTTGAATGAGCAGTTCTTC. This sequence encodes CASSMGGTGSLNEQFF. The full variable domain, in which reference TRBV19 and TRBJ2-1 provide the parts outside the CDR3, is DGGITQSPKYLFRKEGQNVTLSCEQNLNHDAMYWYRQDPGQGLRLIYYSQIVNDFQKGDIAEGYSVSREKKESFPLTVTSAQKNPTAFYLCASSMGGTGSLNEQFFGPGTRLTVL.

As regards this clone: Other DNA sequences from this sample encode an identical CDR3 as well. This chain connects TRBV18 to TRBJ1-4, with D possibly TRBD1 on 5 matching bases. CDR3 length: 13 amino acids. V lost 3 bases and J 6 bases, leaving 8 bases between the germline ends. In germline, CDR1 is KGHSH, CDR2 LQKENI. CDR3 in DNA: TGTGCCAGCTCACCGGGAGGGGATGAAAAACTGTTTTTT. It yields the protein CASSPGGDEKLFF.

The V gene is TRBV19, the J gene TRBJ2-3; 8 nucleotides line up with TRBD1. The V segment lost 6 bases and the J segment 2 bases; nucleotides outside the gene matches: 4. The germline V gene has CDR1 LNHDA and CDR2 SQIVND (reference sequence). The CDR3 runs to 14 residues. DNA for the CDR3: TGTGCCAGTAGAGACAGGGGAGACACAGATACGCAGTATTTT. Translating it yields CASRDRGDTDTQYF.

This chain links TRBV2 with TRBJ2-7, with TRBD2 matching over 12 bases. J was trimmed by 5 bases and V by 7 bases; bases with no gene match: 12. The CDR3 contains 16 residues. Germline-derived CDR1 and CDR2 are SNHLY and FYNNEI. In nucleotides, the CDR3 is TGTGCCAGCATACATTCAGGACTAGCGGGAAGGGACGAGCAGTACTTC. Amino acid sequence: CASIHSGLAGRDEQYF.

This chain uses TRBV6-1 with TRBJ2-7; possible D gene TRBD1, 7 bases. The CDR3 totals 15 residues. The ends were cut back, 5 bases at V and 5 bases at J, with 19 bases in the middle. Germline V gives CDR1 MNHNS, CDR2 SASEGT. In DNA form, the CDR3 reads TGTGCCAGCAGTTGGGCCCACAGGGGAGGCGACGAGCAGTACTTC. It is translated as CASSWAHRGGDEQYF.

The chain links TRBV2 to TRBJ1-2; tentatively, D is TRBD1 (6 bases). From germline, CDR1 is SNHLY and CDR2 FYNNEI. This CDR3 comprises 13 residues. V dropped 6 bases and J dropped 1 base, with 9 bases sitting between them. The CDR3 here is CASRGGFNYGYTF. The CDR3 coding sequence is TGTGCCAGCAGAGGGGGATTTAACTATGGCTACACCTTC.

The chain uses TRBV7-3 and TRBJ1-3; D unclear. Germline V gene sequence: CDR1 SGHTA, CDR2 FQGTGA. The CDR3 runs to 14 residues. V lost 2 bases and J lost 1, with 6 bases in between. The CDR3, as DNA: TGTGCCAGCAGCTTAGGCAATTCTGGAAACACCATATATTTT. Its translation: CASSLGNSGNTIYF.

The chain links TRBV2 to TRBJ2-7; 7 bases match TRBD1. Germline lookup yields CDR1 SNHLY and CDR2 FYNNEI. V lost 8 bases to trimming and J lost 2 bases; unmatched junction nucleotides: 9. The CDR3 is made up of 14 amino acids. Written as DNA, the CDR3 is TGTGCCAGCGCGCGGACAGGAGCACCCTACGAGCAGTACTTC. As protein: CASARTGAPYEQYF.

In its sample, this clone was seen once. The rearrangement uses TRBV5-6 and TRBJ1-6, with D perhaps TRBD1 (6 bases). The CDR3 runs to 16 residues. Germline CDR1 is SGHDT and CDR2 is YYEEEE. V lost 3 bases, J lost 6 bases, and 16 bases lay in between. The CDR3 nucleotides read TGTGCCAGCAGCTCCTATACAGGGACTGGTAATTCACCCCTCCACTTT. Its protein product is CASSSYTGTGNSPLHF.

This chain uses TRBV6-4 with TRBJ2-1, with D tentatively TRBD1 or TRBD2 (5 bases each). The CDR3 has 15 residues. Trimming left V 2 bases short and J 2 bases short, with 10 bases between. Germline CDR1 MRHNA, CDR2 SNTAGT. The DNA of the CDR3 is TGTGCCAGCAGTGACGAGGGGATACCCTACAATGAGCAGTTCTTC. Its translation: CASSDEGIPYNEQFF.

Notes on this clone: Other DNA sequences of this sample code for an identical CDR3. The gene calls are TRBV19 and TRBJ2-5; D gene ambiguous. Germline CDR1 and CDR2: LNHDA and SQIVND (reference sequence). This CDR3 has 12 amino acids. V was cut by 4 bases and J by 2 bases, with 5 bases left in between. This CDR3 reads CASSSLQETQYF. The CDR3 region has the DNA TGTGCCAGTAGTAGTTTACAAGAGACCCAGTACTTC.

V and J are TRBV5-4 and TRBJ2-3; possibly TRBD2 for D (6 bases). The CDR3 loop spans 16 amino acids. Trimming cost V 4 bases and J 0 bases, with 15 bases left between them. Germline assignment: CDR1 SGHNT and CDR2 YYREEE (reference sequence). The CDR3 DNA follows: TGTGCCAGCAGCCCCTATGGAGGGTCTAGCACAGATACGCAGTATTTT. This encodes CASSPYGGSSTDTQYF.

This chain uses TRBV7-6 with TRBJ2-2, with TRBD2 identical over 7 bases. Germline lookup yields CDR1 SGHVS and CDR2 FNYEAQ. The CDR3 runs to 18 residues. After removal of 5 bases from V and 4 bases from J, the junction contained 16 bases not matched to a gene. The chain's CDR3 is CASSPQGLSPSSTGELFF. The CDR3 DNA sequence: TGTGCCAGCAGCCCCCAGGGACTATCCCCGAGCTCCACCGGGGAGCTGTTTTTT.